The rows below give T cell receptor beta chains drawn from one sample of a study of blood T cell repertoires in COVID-19. The protocol was immunoSEQ multiplex PCR, while the TCRdb copy is restricted to in-frame clones and leaves out a portion. The sample has 400,000 or so clones; 85% to 90% are singletons. Sequenced sample: PBMCs or T cells enriched from blood (not recorded which). The receptors come from a man under 40 who had recovered from COVID-19. The CDR3 runs from the conserved cysteine through the conserved F or W. Fields, in order: clone size, J gene, V gene, D gene, CDR3 length, CDR3 protein, CDR3 DNA. A D gene is named only where the DNA matches it firmly. Clone size is stated in some rows and not others, as once, few, many or a class when expanded.

>.|TRBJ2-7|TRBV29-1|TRBD1|14
CSVGEGQGLYEQYF
TGCAGCGTTGGGGAGGGACAGGGGTTATACGAGCAGTACTTC
>.|TRBJ1-1|TRBV19|TRBD1|13
CASTGQVGTEAFF
TGTGCCAGCACAGGACAGGTGGGCACTGAAGCTTTCTTT
>.|TRBJ2-1|TRBV27|.|11
CASQRTNEQFF
TGTGCCAGCCAGCGCACGAATGAGCAGTTCTTC
>.|TRBJ1-5|TRBV28|.|13
CASRDRGNQPQHF
TGTGCCAGCAGAGATCGGGGCAATCAGCCCCAGCATTTT
>many|TRBJ2-1|TRBV12-5|TRBD2|14
CASRPSGTYNEQFF
TGTGCTTCCAGGCCTAGCGGAACCTACAATGAGCAGTTCTTC
>.|TRBJ1-2|TRBV6-4|TRBD1|13
CASKDRGDYGYTF
TGTGCCAGCAAAGACAGGGGCGACTATGGCTACACCTTC
>.|TRBJ2-3|TRBV11-2|.|16
CASSLGSSGSTDTQYF
TGTGCCAGCAGCTTAGGGTCGAGCGGGAGCACAGATACGCAGTATTTT
>.|TRBJ1-3|TRBV5-5|.|16
CASSLWEGTTGNTIYF
TGTGCCAGCAGCTTGTGGGAGGGAACTACTGGAAACACCATATATTTT
>.|TRBJ1-5|TRBV18|.|17
CASSPSAGDSSNQPQHF
TGTGCCAGCTCACCATCCGCGGGGGATTCCAGCAATCAGCCCCAGCATTTT
>once|TRBJ1-4|TRBV28|.|12
CASSYRFEKLFF
TGTGCCAGCAGTTACAGGTTTGAAAAACTGTTTTTT
>.|TRBJ2-4|TRBV19|.|16
CASSIVLDKTLNIQYF
TGTGCCAGTAGTATAGTCCTGGACAAGACGCTAAACATTCAGTACTTC
>.|TRBJ2-7|TRBV29-1|TRBD2|15
CSVEGLAGLPYEQYF
TGCAGCGTTGAGGGACTAGCGGGTTTACCCTACGAGCAGTACTTC
>.|TRBJ2-7|TRBV30|TRBD2|15
CAWSVLLAGEYEQYF
TGTGCCTGGAGTGTATTGTTAGCGGGAGAATACGAGCAGTACTTC
>.|TRBJ1-6|TRBV18|.|15
CASSPGGVGNSPLHF
TGTGCCAGCTCCCCGGGCGGGGTTGGTAATTCACCCCTCCACTTT
>.|TRBJ2-1|TRBV11-2|TRBD2|17
CASSFIAGMHSYNEQFF
TGTGCCAGCAGCTTTATAGCGGGGATGCACTCCTACAATGAGCAGTTCTTC